This entry lists 24 T cell receptor beta chains sequenced from one sample in a study of blood T cell repertoires in COVID-19. This table comes from immunoSEQ multiplex PCR, and its TCRdb copy is limited to in-frame clones, with some not included. The repertoire holds over 200,000 clones, with under 90% as singletons. Input material: peripheral blood. The receptors here all came from a man in his 60s who had recovered from COVID-19.

J is TRBJ1-3 and V is TRBV3-1 (or the pseudogene TRBV3-2); the D gene is possibly TRBD1 (5 bases). The V end was cut by 4 bases, the J end by 5 bases, with 24 bases between. CDR1 LGHDT and CDR2 YNNKEL come from the germline V gene (reference sequence). The CDR3 runs to 18 residues. The chain's CDR3 is CASSLVAARDSNRNTIYF. In nucleotides, the CDR3 is TGTGCCAGCAGCCTTGTGGCAGCAAGGGACTCAAACCGAAACACCATATATTTT.

The rearrangement joins TRBV9 to TRBJ2-2; the D gene is possibly TRBD2 (5 bases). There are 13 residues in the CDR3. Germline loops: CDR1 SGDLS, CDR2 YYNGEE. Trimming removed 0 bases from V and 5 bases from J, with 5 bases in between. CDR3 coding DNA: TGTGCCAGCAGCGTAGCGGGAACCGGGGAGCTGTTTTTT. It yields the protein CASSVAGTGELFF. Using reference TRBV9 and TRBJ2-2 for the parts outside the CDR3, the full variable domain is DSGVTQTPKHLITATGQRVTLRCSPRSGDLSVYWYQQSLDQGLQFLIQYYNGEERAKGNILERFSAQQFPDLHSELNLSSLELGDSALYFCASSVAGTGELFFGEGSRLTVL.

The chain employs TRBV9 and TRBJ2-5; no clear D. This CDR3 has 13 residues. Germline V gene data show CDR1 as SGDLS and CDR2 as YYNGEE. V was clipped by 4 bases and J by 5 bases, with 12 bases between them. The CDR3 loop is CASSLSEVETQYF. The CDR3 DNA reads TGTGCCAGCAGCCTATCTGAAGTGGAGACCCAGTACTTC.

The V and J genes are TRBV30 and TRBJ2-5, with 8 bases lining up with TRBD2. Germline V gene sequence: CDR1 GTSNPN, CDR2 SVGIG (reference sequence). The V and J ends lost 0 bases and 5 bases, in that order; junction bases with no gene match: 5. This CDR3 has 14 residues. The CDR3 coding sequence is TGTGCCTGGAGTGTACGAAGCGGGAGTGAGACCCAGTACTTC. It encodes CAWSVRSGSETQYF.

This sequence joins TRBV2 and TRBJ2-7; 9 bases line up with TRBD2. Germline V CDR1 and CDR2: SNHLY, FYNNEI. The CDR3 has 14 amino acids. The J segment lost 3 bases and the V segment lost 4 bases, leaving 4 bases of the junction unmatched. The CDR3 is CASSVSGGSYEQYF. The CDR3 DNA follows: TGTGCCAGCAGTGTAAGCGGGGGGAGCTACGAGCAGTACTTC.

This clone was recorded only once. V is TRBV5-4 and J is TRBJ1-2; D remains unclear. The CDR3 has 15 amino acids. The V gene's germline CDR1 is SGHNT and CDR2 YYREEE (reference sequence). Deletions cut 4 bases from V and 6 bases from J, with 19 bases between. CDR3 sequence reads: CASSPSPTGQNGYTF. DNA of the CDR3: TGTGCCAGCAGCCCGAGCCCAACTGGTCAAAATGGCTACACCTTC.

The rearrangement uses TRBV4-1 and TRBJ2-1; perhaps TRBD2 as D (5 bases). The CDR3 sequence is 16 residues long. V was cut by 2 bases and J by 6 bases, with 17 bases left in between. Germline loops: CDR1 MGHRA, CDR2 YSYEKL. The CDR3 here is CASSQQPRLTFNEQFF. The CDR3 bases are TGCGCCAGCAGCCAACAACCACGACTAACTTTCAATGAGCAGTTCTTC.

The chain uses TRBV3-1 (or the pseudogene TRBV3-2) and TRBJ2-7; TRBD2 aligns across 9 bases. The germline V gene encodes CDR1 LGHDT and CDR2 YNNKEL (reference sequence). CDR3 length equals 14 residues. The ends lost 5 bases at V and 0 bases at J; junction bases unmatched: 2. The CDR3 DNA follows: TGTGCCAGCAGCAAGCGGGGGGACTCCTACGAGCAGTACTTC. Its translation: CASSKRGDSYEQYF.

V and J are TRBV30 and TRBJ2-1; 12 nucleotides align to TRBD2. Unmatched junction bases numbered 4, after V lost 8 bases and J lost 2 bases. Germline lookup yields CDR1 GTSNPN and CDR2 SVGIG (reference sequence). The CDR3 runs 14 residues. The DNA for the CDR3 is TGTGCCAGCCGACTAGCGGGAGCCTACAATGAGCAGTTCTTC. It yields the protein CASRLAGAYNEQFF. The entire variable domain, with the rest obtained from reference TRBV30 and TRBJ2-1, is as follows: SQTIHQWPATLVQPVGSPLSLECTVEGTSNPNLYWYRQAAGRGLQLLFYSVGIGQISSEVPQNLSASRPQDRQFILSSKKLLLSDSGFYLCASRLAGAYNEQFFGPGTRLTVL.

The V and J genes are TRBV5-6 and TRBJ1-2; no clear D. CDR3 length equals 16 residues. Germline CDR1 SGHDT, CDR2 YYEEEE. The V end was cut by 1 base, the J end by 2 bases, with 15 bases between. CDR3 sequence: CASSLSVTRSNYGYTF. The CDR3 region has the DNA TGTGCCAGCAGCTTGTCGGTTACAAGGAGCAACTATGGCTACACCTTC.

The chain couples TRBV2 to TRBJ1-2, with TRBD1 identical over 12 bases. The germline V gene encodes CDR1 SNHLY and CDR2 FYNNEI. Germline trimming cut 1 base from V and 8 bases from J; bases unmatched to any gene: 8. The CDR3 spans 16 residues. CDR3 loop: CASSEGWDRGLGGYTF. CDR3 sequence (DNA): TGTGCCAGCAGTGAAGGGTGGGACAGGGGGCTTGGCGGCTACACCTTC.

J is TRBJ2-7 and V is TRBV18, with 10 bases fitting TRBD2. Germline CDR1 and CDR2: KGHSH and LQKENI. The trim removed 2 bases at V and 1 base at J, leaving 8 bases unmatched. The CDR3 is 17 residues long. CDR3 sequence: CASSPVGSGRASYEQYF. The DNA for the CDR3 is TGTGCCAGCTCACCAGTGGGGAGCGGGAGGGCTTCCTACGAGCAGTACTTC.

V gene TRBV4-1 combines with J gene TRBJ1-6; perhaps TRBD1 as D (6 bases). The germline V gene has CDR1 MGHRA and CDR2 YSYEKL. The CDR3 contains 16 residues. Deletions cut 3 bases from V and 9 bases from J, with 18 bases between. The CDR3 DNA sequence: TGCGCCAGCAGCCATATCGGGACACGGGTGGGTTCACCCCTCCACTTT. This translates into CASSHIGTRVGSPLHF.

Remarks on this clone: Other DNA sequences within the sample encode an identical CDR3. The chain employs TRBV5-1 and TRBJ1-3; no clear D. The CDR3 spans 15 residues. The germline V gene encodes CDR1 SGHRS and CDR2 YFSETQ. V lost 2 bases and J 0 bases, leaving 9 bases between the germline ends. CDR3 sequence: CASSLDSASGNTIYF. The CDR3 DNA sequence: TGCGCCAGCAGCTTAGACTCAGCCTCTGGAAACACCATATATTTT.

A few counts support this clone. The chain carries TRBV6-2 or TRBV6-3 and TRBJ1-6; TRBD1 matches at 8 bases. The CDR3 is 15 residues long. The trim removed 5 bases at V and 7 bases at J, leaving 7 bases unmatched. Germline V gene sequence: CDR1 MNHEY, CDR2 SVGEGT. This CDR3 reads CASSTGQVKNSPLHF. In DNA, the CDR3 is TGTGCCAGCAGTACGGGACAGGTGAAGAATTCACCCCTCCACTTT.

The chain combines TRBV29-1 with TRBJ2-3; perhaps TRBD2 as D (7 bases). Between the trimmed V and J ends, which lost 0 bases and 1 base, there was a span of 11 bases. The germline V gene has CDR1 SQVTM and CDR2 ANQGSEA. The CDR3 totals 15 residues. In nucleotides, the CDR3 is TGCAGCGTTGAAGACGCGGGGGCCGGCACAGATACGCAGTATTTT. Protein: CSVEDAGAGTDTQYF.

The genes are TRBV6-5 and TRBJ2-3; perhaps TRBD2 as D (6 bases). Trimming took 6 bases from V and 3 from J, leaving 13 bases between them. Germline assignment: CDR1 MNHEY and CDR2 SVGAGI. The CDR3 sequence is 14 residues long. The DNA of the CDR3 is TGTGCCAGCAGGGTGGGGGGTGGAACAGATACGCAGTATTTT. It codes for CASRVGGGTDTQYF.

The chain joins TRBV9 to TRBJ1-6, with D uncertain. CDR1 is SGDLS and CDR2 is YYNGEE in the germline V gene. The V and J ends lost 3 bases and 7 bases respectively, with 11 bases between them. This CDR3 region has 14 residues. CDR3 sequence: CASSARVANSPLHF. As DNA, the CDR3 is TGTGCCAGCAGCGCGAGGGTTGCCAATTCACCCCTCCACTTT.

The J gene is TRBJ1-1, the V gene TRBV6-4, with D perhaps TRBD1 (5 bases). Trimming stripped 11 bases from V and 4 bases from J, with 11 bases between. The CDR3 spans 11 residues. CDR1 is MRHNA, CDR2 SNTAGT, per germline. CDR3: CAEGLCTEAFF. CDR3 sequence (DNA): TGTGCCGAGGGACTCTGCACTGAAGCTTTCTTT.

The V call is TRBV28, the J call TRBJ1-5; no reliable D call. The V and J ends lost 4 bases and 4 bases respectively, with 5 bases between them. CDR3 size: 12 residues. Germline-derived CDR1 and CDR2 are MDHEN and SYDVKM. The CDR3 DNA follows: TGTGCCAGCAGTTACAAGAATCAGCCCCAGCATTTT. Translated, it gives CASSYKNQPQHF. The full variable domain, its missing parts supplied by reference TRBV28 and TRBJ1-5, is DVKVTQSSRYLVKRTGEKVFLECVQDMDHENMFWYRQDPGLGLRLIYFSYDVKMKEKGDIPEGYSVSREKKERFSLILESASTNQTSMYLCASSYKNQPQHFGDGTRLSIL.

This clone was seen a few times. The V call is TRBV7-9, the J call TRBJ2-3; D is unresolved. The CDR3 is made up of 12 amino acids. Germline CDR1 and CDR2: SEHNR and FQNEAQ (reference sequence). Deletions cut 8 bases from V and 1 base from J, with 7 bases between. The CDR3 region has the DNA TGTGCCAGCTCCCCGGGCACAGATACGCAGTATTTT. It translates to CASSPGTDTQYF. Supplemented by reference TRBV7-9 and TRBJ2-3, the full variable domain reads DTGVSQNPRHKITKRGQNVTFRCDPISEHNRLYWYRQTLGQGPEFLTYFQNEAQLEKSRLLSDRFSAERPKGSFSTLEIQRTEQGDSAMYLCASSPGTDTQYFGPGTRLTVL.

This chain connects TRBV20-1 to TRBJ1-1; tentatively, D is TRBD1 (6 bases). The ends were cut back, 3 bases at V and 4 bases at J, with 18 bases in the middle. From germline, CDR1 is DFQATT and CDR2 SNEGSKA (reference sequence). The CDR3 is 15 residues long. The CDR3 here is CSASEQGGGSTEAFF. CDR3 bases: TGCAGTGCTAGTGAACAGGGCGGTGGGAGCACTGAAGCTTTCTTT.

The chain carries TRBV9 and TRBJ2-1; TRBD2 is a possible D gene (6 bases). Germline V gene sequence: CDR1 SGDLS, CDR2 YYNGEE. Trimming removed 3 bases at V and 7 bases at J, with 29 bases between. The CDR3 sequence is 19 residues long. This chain's CDR3 is CASSGRPGLANEGWNEQFF. CDR3 in DNA: TGTGCCAGCAGCGGAAGACCGGGACTGGCGAACGAGGGCTGGAATGAGCAGTTCTTC.

This clone was seen a single time. The rearrangement links TRBV28 to TRBJ2-7, with D perhaps matching TRBD1 (6 bases). The V end was cut by 5 bases, the J end by 5 bases, with 16 bases between. Germline V gene data show CDR1 as MDHEN and CDR2 as SYDVKM. The CDR3 is made up of 14 amino acids. The CDR3 sequence is CASSPPGTPNEQYF. CDR3 sequence (DNA): TGTGCCAGCAGTCCCCCCGGGACACCCAACGAGCAGTACTTC.